This is a list of T cell receptor beta chains from one sample in a study of blood T cells in healthy people across ages. MiXCR, run by TCRdb on the 5' RACE reads, gives a single entry per CDR3 protein. The top ten hold 10% to 12% of the sample, which has about 1.6 million distinct CDR3 sequences, around 35% seen once. Sequencing used blood. All receptors derive from a woman in her twenties or thirties in good health. The CDR3 runs from the conserved cysteine through the conserved F or W. D genes are given only for firm matches. Clone size is given for some rows only: seen once, a few or many times, or a class if the clone is expanded.

V gene,J gene,clone size,D gene,CDR3 DNA,CDR3 protein
TRBV2,TRBJ2-1,NA,NA,TGTGCCAGCAGTGAAGACCATCCACAGTTCTTC,CASSEDHPQFF
TRBV5-1,TRBJ2-7,few,TRBD2,TGCGCCAGCAACCCGGGAGAACGCAGCGGGGGGGCCTACGAGCAGTACTTC,CASNPGERSGGAYEQYF
TRBV7-8,TRBJ1-1,NA,NA,TGTGCCAGCAGCTTAAAGGGACCAGCTGCTTTCTTT,CASSLKGPAAFF
TRBV13,TRBJ2-1,NA,NA,TGTGCCAGCAGCTTAGGGGGAGTTGGTCGCAATGAGCAGTTCTTC,CASSLGGVGRNEQFF
TRBV19,TRBJ2-3,NA,NA,TGTGCCAGTAGTCCCCGATCGGGCCTAGAATACACAGATACGCAGTATTTT,CASSPRSGLEYTDTQYF
TRBV15,TRBJ2-5,NA,TRBD1,TGTGTCACCAGCAGAGAGGCAGGGGGCGCGGAGACCCAGTACTTC,CVTSREAGGAETQYF
TRBV4-1,TRBJ2-3,NA,TRBD1,TGCGCCAGCAACCAAGAAGGACAGGGGTCAGATACGCAGTATTTT,CASNQEGQGSDTQYF
TRBV27,TRBJ1-5,few,NA,TGTGCCAGCAGTTTAATAAGCGGGGGGAATATCCAGCCCCAGCATTTT,CASSLISGGNIQPQHF
TRBV10-3,TRBJ1-2,NA,NA,TGTGCCATCAGCGTTGATACCTCTGGGTATGGCTACACCTTC,CAISVDTSGYGYTF
TRBV20-1,TRBJ2-1,NA,NA,TGCAGTGCTATCGGTTGTGGGGGCTCGGGAAATGAGCAGTTCTTC,CSAIGCGGSGNEQFF
TRBV5-1,TRBJ1-5,many,TRBD1,TGTGCCAGCAGCCTGGACAGGGATCAGCCCCAGCATTTT,CASSLDRDQPQHF
TRBV4-1,TRBJ2-1,NA,NA,TGCGCCAGCAGCCACCTCGGAGTGGTGAGGGGGGCCGCCTTCAATGAGCAGTTCTTC,CASSHLGVVRGAAFNEQFF
TRBV20-1,TRBJ1-2,NA,NA,TGCAGTGCTCCCCGGCAGCGGGGCTACACCTTC,CSAPRQRGYTF
TRBV10-3,TRBJ1-1,NA,TRBD1,TGTGCCATCAGTGACAACAGGGGAAGCACTGAAGCTTTCTTT,CAISDNRGSTEAFF
TRBV2,TRBJ1-2,NA,TRBD1,TGTGCCAGCAATCGGGACAGCTATGGCTACACCTTC,CASNRDSYGYTF
TRBV27,TRBJ2-1,NA,TRBD1,TGTGCCAGCAGTTTATCGGGGACAGGGATGGGCGAGCAGTTCTTC,CASSLSGTGMGEQFF
TRBV7-3,TRBJ2-1,NA,TRBD1,TGTGCCAGCAGCCCCCGGACAGGGGAGAGCAATGAGCAGTTCTTC,CASSPRTGESNEQFF
TRBV12-3/TRBV12-4,TRBJ2-5,once,NA,TGTGCCAGCAGTTCCCTGGACTGGAGAGAGACCCAGTACTTC,CASSSLDWRETQYF
TRBV9,TRBJ2-7,NA,NA,TGTGCCGGCAGCGTTGCGGCGTCCTTATCCTGCGAGCAGTACTTC,CAGSVAASLSCEQYF
TRBV11-2,TRBJ2-3,NA,NA,TGTGCCAGCAGCCAATCCCCCAGCGGGTTAAACACAGATACGCAGTATTTT,CASSQSPSGLNTDTQYF
TRBV20-1,TRBJ1-1,NA,NA,TGCAGTGCCCCCGACAGAATTAGGACTGAAGCTTTCTTT,CSAPDRIRTEAFF
TRBV20-1,TRBJ2-1,few,NA,TGCAGTGCTGGAGGGATGGGCTACAATGAGCAGTTCTTC,CSAGGMGYNEQFF
TRBV27,TRBJ2-1,many,NA,TGTGCCAGCAGTTTGCTGGGGCCGAGTGTCGATGAGCAGTTCTTC,CASSLLGPSVDEQFF
TRBV28,TRBJ2-5,few,TRBD2,TGTGCCAGCAGTTTAGGGACTAGCGGGAGGCACGAGACCCAGTACTTC,CASSLGTSGRHETQYF
TRBV14,TRBJ2-3,once,NA,TGTGCCAGCAGCCAAGGGGGTTGGGCCAGGTCGGATACGCAGTATTTT,CASSQGGWARSDTQYF
TRBV29-1,TRBJ2-7,few,TRBD2,TGCAGCGTTGAGGCTAGCGGGAGCCTCGAGCAGTACTTC,CSVEASGSLEQYF
TRBV9,TRBJ1-1,few,NA,TGTGCCAGCAGCGTAGTGGAGACTCTAGACAACCTGAACACTGAAGCTTTCTTT,CASSVVETLDNLNTEAFF
TRBV4-2,TRBJ2-7,NA,NA,TGTGCCAGCAGCCAAGATGGGAGTCTGCCCGAGCAGTACTTC,CASSQDGSLPEQYF
TRBV27,TRBJ1-1,few,NA,TGTGCCAGCAGTTTGAGGAGGGGCCGCGGGAACACTGAAGCTTTCTTT,CASSLRRGRGNTEAFF
TRBV5-6,TRBJ2-1,NA,NA,TGTGCCAGCAGCAAGGGAAGATTCAAGGAGCAGTTCTTC,CASSKGRFKEQFF
TRBV4-2,TRBJ2-5,many,NA,TGTGCCAGCAGCCAACGGGCTAGCCAAGAGACCCAGTACTTC,CASSQRASQETQYF
TRBV2,TRBJ1-1,NA,NA,TGTGCCAGCATTCCCCGAATTAACACTGAAGCTTTCTTT,CASIPRINTEAFF
TRBV27,TRBJ2-2,NA,TRBD1,TGTGCCAGCAGTTCTCGGACAGGGAAGAACACCGGGGAGCTGTTTTTT,CASSSRTGKNTGELFF
TRBV20-1,TRBJ1-5,NA,TRBD1,TGCAGTGCTAGTTTCCCTCGCCAGGGGGCGGGCAATCAGCCCCAGCATTTT,CSASFPRQGAGNQPQHF
TRBV7-3,TRBJ2-6,few,TRBD1,TGTGCCAGCAGCTCGGCGTCACAGGGGGGGGCCAACGTCCTGACTTTC,CASSSASQGGANVLTF
TRBV29-1,TRBJ2-2,NA,NA,TGCAGCGTTGCAAGGCTAGCAGATAACACCGGGGAGCTGTTTTTT,CSVARLADNTGELFF
TRBV11-2,TRBJ2-7,many,TRBD2,TGTGCCAGCAGCCCACTAGCGGGAGGGCCCCACGAGCAGTACTTC,CASSPLAGGPHEQYF
TRBV6-5,TRBJ2-7,NA,TRBD2,TGTGCCAGCAGATTACTCCCTAGCGGGAGGAGTCACGAGCAGTACTTC,CASRLLPSGRSHEQYF